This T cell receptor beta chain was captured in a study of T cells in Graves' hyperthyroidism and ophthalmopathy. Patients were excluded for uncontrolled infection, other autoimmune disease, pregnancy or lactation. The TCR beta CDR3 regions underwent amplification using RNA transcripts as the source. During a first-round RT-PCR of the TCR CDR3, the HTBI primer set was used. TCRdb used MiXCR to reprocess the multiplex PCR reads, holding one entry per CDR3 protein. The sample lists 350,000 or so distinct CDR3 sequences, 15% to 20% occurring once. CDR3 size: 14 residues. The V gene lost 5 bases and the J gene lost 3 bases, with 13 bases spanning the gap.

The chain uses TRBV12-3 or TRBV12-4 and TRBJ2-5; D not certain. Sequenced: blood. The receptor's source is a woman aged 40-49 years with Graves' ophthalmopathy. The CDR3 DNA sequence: TGTGCCAGCAGTCAGCACCCCCAGGAAGAGACCCAGTACTTC. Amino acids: CASSQHPQEETQYF.